The 23 T cell receptor beta chains given below trace back to one sample, sequenced in a study of beta chain features in type 1 diabetes. Sequencing targeted expressed TCRB transcripts, as all isolated RNA had been reverse transcribed. TCRdb's table, derived via immunoSEQ multiplex PCR, lists solely in-frame clones and lacks some. Of about 130,000 clones detected, around a tenth appear once; the ten largest clones hold approximately 0.68%. Sequencing used central memory CD4+ T cells from blood. All receptors come from a young man in good health.

V and J are TRBV4-3 and TRBJ2-7, with a tentative D call TRBD1 (6 bases). Trimming cost V 1 base and J 2 bases, with 18 bases left between them. The CDR3 is 17 amino acids. Per germline, CDR1 LGHNA and CDR2 YSLEER. CDR3 in DNA: TGCGCCAGCAGCCAAGCCGAACAGGGTAGCACTACCTACGAGCAGTACTTC. This codes for CASSQAEQGSTTYEQYF.

The chain joins TRBV6-5 to TRBJ1-6; 7 bases fit TRBD1. This CDR3 is 15 amino acids long. Per the germline V gene, CDR1 is MNHEY and CDR2 is SVGAGI. Trimming removed 0 bases from V and 9 bases from J; junction bases left unmatched: 5. The DNA of the CDR3 is TGTGCCAGCAGTTACTCCGGGGACAGACGTTCACCCCTCCACTTT. Translating it yields CASSYSGDRRSPLHF.

In its sample, this clone was seen many times. The rearrangement links TRBV30 to TRBJ1-1; D remains ambiguous. The CDR3 consists of 13 residues. CDR1 and CDR2 from the germline V gene are GTSNPN and SVGIG (reference sequence). Trimming stripped 0 bases from V and 5 bases from J, with 10 bases between. For the CDR3, the DNA is TGTGCCTGGAGTGTACGGGGAAGTACTGAAGCTTTCTTT. It yields the protein CAWSVRGSTEAFF.

This sequence joins TRBV27 and TRBJ2-7, with TRBD1 matching over 9 bases. The CDR3 totals 16 residues. V shed 5 bases, J shed 4 bases, and the junction held 12 bases outside the gene matches. Per the germline V gene, CDR1 is MNHEY and CDR2 is SMNVEV (reference sequence). The CDR3 nucleotides are TGTGCCAGCAGTACCCGCGGACAGGGGTTAGTTTACGAGCAGTACTTC. Translating gives CASSTRGQGLVYEQYF.

The table lists this clone with a few counts. The rearrangement links TRBV6-5 to TRBJ1-2; tentative D call: TRBD1 (5 bases). The CDR3 runs to 11 residues. Germline CDR1 and CDR2: MNHEY and SVGAGI. V was cut by 10 bases and J by 5 bases, with 11 bases left in between. The CDR3 bases are TGTGCCACCCATGGGGCTTATGGCTACACCTTC. Its protein is CATHGAYGYTF.

This clone appeared many times. The chain has TRBV7-2 and TRBJ1-1, with D perhaps matching TRBD1 (6 bases). The CDR3 has 14 amino acids. Per the germline V gene, CDR1 is SGHTA and CDR2 is FQGNSA. With 5 bases removed from V and 4 bases from J, the gap between germline ends came to 14 bases. CDR3 in DNA: TGTGCCAGCAGCCTACAGGGTTGGGGCACTGAAGCTTTCTTT. Protein: CASSLQGWGTEAFF.

The chain carries TRBV25-1 and TRBJ1-2; TRBD1 agrees at 11 bases. The CDR3 runs 14 residues. Germline V lookup: CDR1 MGHDK, CDR2 SYGVNS. V lost 8 bases and J lost 4; bases outside the gene matches: 6. CDR3 protein: CASSRTGGTYGYTF. The CDR3 coding sequence is TGTGCCAGCTCGCGGACAGGGGGCACCTATGGCTACACCTTC.

In this sample, this clone turned up a few times. The chain joins TRBV4-1 to TRBJ2-1, with a weak D call TRBD1 (6 bases). Trimming removed 0 bases at V and 2 bases at J, with 11 bases between. This CDR3 spans 16 amino acids. Germline loops: CDR1 MGHRA, CDR2 YSYEKL. CDR3 nucleotides: TGCGCCAGCAGCCAAGAGTTCGGACAGCCCTACAATGAGCAGTTCTTC. Translation: CASSQEFGQPYNEQFF.

This chain links TRBV5-1 with TRBJ2-1, with 9 nucleotides matching TRBD2. The J segment lost 4 bases and the V segment lost 4 bases, leaving 6 bases of the junction unmatched. The CDR3 runs 15 residues. Germline CDR1 is SGHRS and CDR2 is YFSETQ. Here the CDR3 DNA reads TGCGCCAGCAGCCTTACTAGCGGGCCTTACAATGAGCAGTTCTTC. Protein: CASSLTSGPYNEQFF.

This clone occurred a few times. This chain connects TRBV6-6 to TRBJ1-1; D is unclear. The germline V gene encodes CDR1 MNHNY and CDR2 SVGAGI (reference sequence). This CDR3 has 11 residues. V was trimmed by 5 bases and J by 8 bases, leaving 9 bases between them. CDR3 sequence: CASSVFVEAFF. As DNA, the CDR3 is TGTGCCAGCAGTGTTTTCGTGGAAGCTTTCTTT.

This clone was counted a few times. The chain carries TRBV7-2 and TRBJ1-5; TRBD1 aligns across 9 bases. Germline V gives CDR1 SGHTA, CDR2 FQGNSA. This CDR3 is 15 amino acids long. Germline trimming cut 5 bases from V and 6 bases from J; bases unmatched to any gene: 8. CDR3 residues: CASSTGQGIGQPQHF. As DNA, the CDR3 is TGTGCCAGCAGCACGGGACAGGGAATCGGTCAGCCCCAGCATTTT. The full variable domain, with the rest looked up from reference TRBV7-2 and TRBJ1-5, is GAGVSQSPSNKVTEKGKDVELRCDPISGHTALYWYRQSLGQGLEFLIYFQGNSAPDKSGLPSDRFSAERTGGSVSTLTIQRTQQEDSAVYLCASSTGQGIGQPQHFGDGTRLSIL.

V usage is TRBV5-4 and J usage is TRBJ1-4, with D possibly matching TRBD1 (5 bases). V was pared by 4 bases and J by 6 bases, with 16 bases between. The CDR3 runs to 15 residues. Germline V gene data show CDR1 as SGHNT and CDR2 as YYREEE (reference sequence). The CDR3 DNA is TGTGCCAGCAGCCATAGTCAGGGAGGCGATGAAAAACTGTTTTTT. Translated, it gives CASSHSQGGDEKLFF.

The chain links TRBV2 to TRBJ2-2; 8 bases agree with TRBD2. V was clipped by 10 bases and J by 0 bases; unmatched bases: 7. The CDR3 runs 15 residues. CDR1 SNHLY and CDR2 FYNNEI come from the germline V gene. CDR3 protein: CATRGGSANTGELFF. The CDR3 nucleotides read TGTGCCACCCGCGGGGGGTCCGCGAACACCGGGGAGCTGTTTTTT.

CDR3 in DNA: TGTGCCAGCAGCTTATCCTCGGGAGGGGGTGGCTACACCTTC. Translation: CASSLSSGGGGYTF. The genes are TRBV7-2 and TRBJ1-2; perhaps TRBD1 as D (6 bases). V was cut by 2 bases and J by 7 bases, with 14 bases left in between. Germline CDR1 SGHTA, CDR2 FQGNSA. This CDR3 region has 14 residues. The complete variable domain, with remaining parts taken from reference TRBV7-2 and TRBJ1-2, reads GAGVSQSPSNKVTEKGKDVELRCDPISGHTALYWYRQSLGQGLEFLIYFQGNSAPDKSGLPSDRFSAERTGGSVSTLTIQRTQQEDSAVYLCASSLSSGGGGYTFGSGTRLTVV.

As concerns this clone: Compared with germline, one end of the junction differs, possibly owing to a read error. The chain is built from TRBV7-2 and TRBJ2-5; possibly TRBD2 for D (7 bases). Germline assignment: CDR1 SGHTA and CDR2 FQGNSA. The CDR3 contains 14 residues. The CDR3 sequence is CVSSLVGGPETQYF. The CDR3 coding sequence is TGTGTCAGCAGCTTAGTGGGGGGGCCCGAGACCCAGTACTTC.

The CDR3 here is CASIPDISYEQYF. The CDR3 DNA follows: TGTGCCAGCATCCCGGACATTTCCTACGAGCAGTACTTC. V and J are TRBV2 and TRBJ2-7; a weak D match, TRBD1 (5 bases). The germline V gene encodes CDR1 SNHLY and CDR2 FYNNEI. Between the trimmed V and J ends, which lost 7 bases and 1 base, there was a span of 11 bases. The CDR3 extends over 13 amino acids.

The chain uses TRBV7-2 and TRBJ2-7, with 9 bases fitting TRBD1. The CDR3 sequence is 18 residues long. Germline CDR1 is SGHTA and CDR2 is FQGNSA. V gave up 5 bases and J gave up 2 bases; unmatched junction bases: 16. As DNA, the CDR3 is TGTGCCAGCAGCCTGACCGGGACAGGGAGTCTAGGGGCCTACGAGCAGTACTTC. This gives the protein CASSLTGTGSLGAYEQYF.

The DNA of the CDR3 is TGTGCCAGCAGCTCCCCCATAGGACAGGGGCATGGCTACACCTTC. It is translated as CASSSPIGQGHGYTF. V is TRBV11-2 and J is TRBJ1-2; TRBD1 aligns across 9 bases. V gave up 4 bases and J gave up 6 bases; unmatched junction bases: 9. The CDR3 sequence is 15 residues long. CDR1 and CDR2 from the germline V gene are SGHAT and FQNNGV.

This clone showed up just a few times. The V gene is TRBV7-2, the J gene TRBJ1-6; no reliable D call. Trimming shortened V by 3 bases and J by 9 bases, and 6 bases separated the two germline ends. Germline loops: CDR1 SGHTA, CDR2 FQGNSA. This CDR3 spans 12 amino acids. This CDR3 is CASSFWSSPLHF. Here the CDR3 DNA reads TGTGCCAGCAGCTTTTGGAGTTCACCCCTCCACTTT.

This chain links TRBV18 with TRBJ1-2, with 7 nucleotides matching TRBD1. Germline V lookup: CDR1 KGHSH, CDR2 LQKENI. V lost 2 bases to trimming and J lost 6 bases; unmatched junction nucleotides: 9. This CDR3 region has 15 residues. The CDR3 loop is CASSPDLQGWNGYTF. CDR3 sequence (DNA): TGTGCCAGCTCACCAGACCTACAGGGGTGGAATGGCTACACCTTC.

The CDR3 loop reads CASSLRQDSNQPQHF. DNA for the CDR3: TGTGCCAGCTCACTCCGACAAGATAGCAATCAGCCCCAGCATTTT. J is TRBJ1-5 and V is TRBV18; the D is unclear. This CDR3 comprises 15 residues. Looked up from germline, CDR1 is KGHSH and CDR2 is LQKENI. V was cut by 4 bases and J by 0 bases, with 10 bases left in between.

This clone occurred a few times. The rearrangement links TRBV11-3 to TRBJ1-5, with 10 bases that match TRBD1. The CDR3 sequence is 15 residues long. The germline V gene encodes CDR1 SGHNT and CDR2 YENEEA. Unmatched junction bases numbered 1, after V lost 1 base and J lost 4 bases. CDR3 DNA sequence: TGTGCCAGCAGCTTAGGGGACAGGGGAAATCAGCCCCAGCATTTT. Residues: CASSLGDRGNQPQHF.

The chain combines TRBV6-5 with TRBJ1-3, with 7 bases aligning to TRBD1. The CDR3 spans 14 residues. Trimming at V came to 6 bases and at J to 5 bases, leaving 7 bases not matched to a gene. The germline V gene has CDR1 MNHEY and CDR2 SVGAGI. The DNA for the CDR3 is TGTGCCAGCAGGGAAAGGGACAGAAGAAACACCATATATTTT. It codes for CASRERDRRNTIYF.